Here is one TCR beta chain with its context. This may come from a read error, since a much larger clone is one base off. Multiplex PCR in two rounds served to amplify TCR beta CDR3 from genomic DNA. Specific primers for each TRBV and TRBJ gene were what first-round PCR used. TCRdb re-called the multiplex PCR reads with MiXCR, one entry per CDR3 protein. Found here are some 60,000 distinct CDR3 sequences, around a quarter of them singletons; the top ten hold around 6.9%. CDR1 and CDR2 from the germline V gene are DFQATT and SNEGSKA (reference sequence). This CDR3 is 13 amino acids long. The data are from a study of prognosis after radiotherapy for stage I lung cancer.

The chain joins TRBV20-1 to TRBJ2-2; possibly TRBD2 for D (7 bases). The source was PBMCs, collected before or after stereotactic body radiation therapy (not recorded which). The TCR was taken from a donor older than 45 with non-small cell lung cancer. CDR3 region: CSGRGQITVELFF. The DNA for the CDR3 is TGCAGTGGGCGGGGGCAGATCACCGTGGAGCTGTTTTTT.